A single sample is the source of the 10 T cell receptor beta chains below, sequenced in a study of T cell responses to AZD1222 COVID-19 vaccine. Generated by immunoSEQ multiplex PCR, the TCRdb table keeps only in-frame clones and is missing some. The repertoire consists of about 120,000 clones, with about 93% occurring once and the leading ten covering 3.5% to 4.5%. Material: peripheral blood, obtained 28 days after the second dose of the MenACWY control vaccine. These receptor sequences come from an adult who received the MenACWY meningococcal vaccine as a control.

Turning to this clone: The junction and the germline gene differ at one end; a read error may be behind it. The rearrangement links TRBV18 to TRBJ1-3; 8 bases are shared with TRBD1. This CDR3 contains 15 residues. CDR1 KGHSH and CDR2 LQKENI come from the germline V gene. The CDR3 loop reads CASSTDRASGSTIYF. The CDR3 region has the DNA TGTGCCAGCTCAACGGACAGGGCATCTGGAAGCACCATATATTTT.

The V call is TRBV7-9, the J call TRBJ2-7, with 9 bases lining up with TRBD1. This CDR3 spans 14 amino acids. V dropped 4 bases and J dropped 7; count of bases not matched to a gene: 8. Germline V gene sequence: CDR1 SEHNR, CDR2 FQNEAQ (reference sequence). Here the CDR3 reads CASSSGQGTGEQYV. The CDR3 nucleotides read TGTGCCAGCAGCTCCGGACAGGGGACTGGAGAGCAGTACGTC.

The chain joins TRBV5-6 to TRBJ1-1; 7 bases map to TRBD1. Germline CDR1 SGHDT, CDR2 YYEEEE. CDR3 length: 14 residues. The V segment lost 3 bases and the J segment 5 bases; nucleotides outside the gene matches: 7. The CDR3 here is CASSSPTGRTEAFF. The CDR3 DNA reads as TGTGCCAGCAGCTCCCCGACAGGGCGGACTGAAGCTTTCTTT.

The chain uses TRBV5-1 and TRBJ2-1; D gene unclear. The CDR3 runs to 15 residues. V lost 2 bases to trimming and J lost 0 bases, with 9 bases between them. The germline gives CDR1 SGHRS, CDR2 YFSETQ. CDR3 sequence: CASSFESSSYNEQFF. The CDR3 DNA reads TGCGCCAGCAGCTTTGAGTCGAGCTCCTACAATGAGCAGTTCTTC.

The chain couples TRBV12-3 or TRBV12-4 to TRBJ2-5; D unclear. The CDR3 is 11 amino acids. V gave up 5 bases and J gave up 3 bases, with 4 bases separating them. CDR3 nucleotides: TGTGCCAGCAGTGTCAAAGAGACCCAGTACTTC. It yields the protein CASSVKETQYF.

This chain links TRBV7-2 with TRBJ2-3; unclear D gene. The CDR3 is 14 amino acids. V was pared by 2 bases and J by 9 bases, with 15 bases between. The germline V gene encodes CDR1 SGHTA and CDR2 FQGNSA. The CDR3 DNA is TGTGCCAGCAGCTTACGCTTTCAGGCCGACACGCAGTATTTT. Amino acids: CASSLRFQADTQYF. The whole variable domain, remainder taken from reference TRBV7-2 and TRBJ2-3, is GAGVSQSPSNKVTEKGKDVELRCDPISGHTALYWYRQSLGQGLEFLIYFQGNSAPDKSGLPSDRFSAERTGGSVSTLTIQRTQQEDSAVYLCASSLRFQADTQYFGPGTRLTVL.

This sequence joins TRBV29-1 and TRBJ2-7, with TRBD2 matching 8 bases. This CDR3 comprises 14 residues. Trimming took 7 bases from V and 2 from J; bases not matched to a gene: 10. Germline V gene sequence: CDR1 SQVTM, CDR2 ANQGSEA. CDR3 in amino acids: CSALGIAGPYEQYV. The CDR3 DNA reads as TGCAGCGCCCTCGGGATAGCGGGGCCCTACGAGCAGTACGTC.

The chain couples TRBV7-6 to TRBJ2-1, with a possible D match to TRBD2 (6 bases). V was shortened by 5 bases and J by 6 bases, with 11 bases between the two germline ends. Per the germline V gene, CDR1 is SGHVS and CDR2 is FNYEAQ. This CDR3 is built from 13 residues. The CDR3, as DNA: TGTGCCAGCAGCCACGGGGGAGGCAATGAGCAGTTCTTC. The encoded protein is CASSHGGGNEQFF.

The chain uses TRBV9 and TRBJ2-7; D is perhaps TRBD2 (5 bases). Trimming stripped 3 bases from V and 7 bases from J, with 17 bases between. The germline V gene encodes CDR1 SGDLS and CDR2 YYNGEE. CDR3 size: 14 residues. CDR3 protein: CASSGSGNPNEQYF. CDR3 coding DNA: TGTGCCAGCAGCGGATCCGGGAACCCTAATGAGCAGTACTTC.

The CDR3 bases are TGTGCCAGCAGGACCGAGAGGGTCCCTAGGGAGCAGTACGTC. Translating it yields CASRTERVPREQYV. The chain joins TRBV28 to TRBJ2-7; possibly TRBD2 for D (5 bases). Looked up from germline, CDR1 is MDHEN and CDR2 is SYDVKM. Trimming left V 6 bases short and J 7 bases short, with 19 bases between. This CDR3 is 14 amino acids long.